These 26 T cell receptor beta chains were sequenced from one sample in a study of Ad26.COV2.S vaccination and SARS-CoV-2 variants. TCRdb's table, derived via immunoSEQ multiplex PCR, lists solely in-frame clones and lacks some. Among 150,000 to 200,000 clones listed, around 88% were seen once. The input for sequencing was peripheral blood, taken after recovery from COVID-19. The receptors originated from a human donor who had recovered from COVID-19.

This CDR3 reads CASSEWEGWNTGELFF. CDR3 DNA sequence: TGTGCCAGCAGTGAATGGGAGGGGTGGAACACCGGGGAGCTGTTTTTT. V usage is TRBV2 and J usage is TRBJ2-2; 7 bases are shared with TRBD2. V shed 2 bases, J shed 1 base, and the junction held 4 bases outside the gene matches. CDR3 length: 16 residues. CDR1 is SNHLY and CDR2 is FYNNEI in the germline V gene.

This clone was detected once. The chain carries TRBV6-5 and TRBJ1-3; tentatively, D is TRBD1 (6 bases). The CDR3 sequence is 14 residues long. Germline assignment: CDR1 MNHEY and CDR2 SVGAGI. V was pared by 7 bases and J by 4 bases, with 14 bases between. CDR3 region: CASTVQGIGNTIYF. As DNA, the CDR3 is TGTGCCAGCACCGTACAGGGTATAGGAAACACCATATATTTT.

The sample holds one count of this clone. The chain links TRBV7-3 to TRBJ1-1; possible D gene TRBD1, 6 bases. CDR3 length: 13 amino acids. Trimming pared 5 bases from V and 1 base from J, leaving 8 bases between. Germline CDR1 is SGHTA and CDR2 is FQGTGA. CDR3 sequence reads: CASSKGQNTEAFF. The CDR3 DNA sequence: TGTGCCAGCAGCAAGGGACAGAACACTGAAGCTTTCTTT. The whole variable domain, remainder taken from reference TRBV7-3 and TRBJ1-1, is GAGVSQTPSNKVTEKGKYVELRCDPISGHTALYWYRQSLGQGPEFLIYFQGTGAADDSGLPNDRFFAVRPEGSVSTLKIQRTERGDSAVYLCASSKGQNTEAFFGQGTRLTVV.

The chain recombines TRBV5-1 with TRBJ2-7, with TRBD2 matching over 7 bases. V dropped 0 bases and J dropped 7; count of bases not matched to a gene: 10. Germline CDR1 and CDR2: SGHRS and YFSETQ. The CDR3 contains 15 residues. The DNA for the CDR3 is TGCGCCAGCAGCTTGGTGGCAGGGAGGGTGGGAGAGCAGTACTTC. This codes for CASSLVAGRVGEQYF. The variable domain in full, with the rest retrieved from reference TRBV5-1 and TRBJ2-7, is KAGVTQTPRYLIKTRGQQVTLSCSPISGHRSVSWYQQTPGQGLQFLFEYFSETQRNKGNFPGRFSGRQFSNSRSEMNVSTLELGDSALYLCASSLVAGRVGEQYFGPGTRLTVT.

The chain carries TRBV15 and TRBJ2-7; 8 bases fit TRBD1. Germline V gene data show CDR1 as LNHNV and CDR2 as YYDKDF (reference sequence). Losses at the gene ends were 8 bases for V and 2 bases for J; bases not matched to a gene: 8. CDR3 length: 14 amino acids. CDR3 in DNA: TGTGCCACCGGTCCACGGACAGGGCCCTACGAGCAGTACTTC. Translating gives CATGPRTGPYEQYF.

Regarding this clone: Different DNA sequences within this sample yield the same CDR3. The chain recombines TRBV7-3 with TRBJ2-3; D is ambiguous. The germline gives CDR1 SGHTA, CDR2 FQGTGA. CDR3 length: 12 amino acids. V gave up 5 bases and J gave up 2 bases, with 5 bases separating them. CDR3 in amino acids: CASSPDTDTQYF. Here the CDR3 DNA reads TGTGCCAGCAGCCCGGACACAGATACGCAGTATTTT.

This clone was recorded a few times. The J gene is TRBJ1-2, the V gene TRBV5-5; 7 bases are a match to TRBD1. Losses at the gene ends were 6 bases for V and 2 bases for J; bases not matched to a gene: 7. From germline, CDR1 is SGHKS and CDR2 YYEKEE (reference sequence). The CDR3 totals 14 residues. The CDR3 sequence is CASTDRVGNYGYTF. In nucleotides, the CDR3 is TGTGCCAGCACAGACAGGGTAGGGAACTATGGCTACACCTTC.

This rearrangement joins TRBV29-1 to TRBJ2-3; a possible D gene is TRBD2 (6 bases). V dropped 6 bases and J dropped 0 bases, with 16 bases sitting between them. The CDR3 is made up of 15 amino acids. CDR1 is SQVTM, CDR2 ANQGSEA, per germline. The CDR3 is CSVAPGTDSTDTQYF. As DNA, the CDR3 is TGCAGCGTCGCACCGGGGACTGATAGCACAGATACGCAGTATTTT.

This clone was counted a single time. The rearrangement uses TRBV2 and TRBJ2-3, with 8 bases matching TRBD1. Trimming cost V 6 bases and J 5 bases; bases outside gene matches: 4. The length of the CDR3 is 13 residues. In germline, CDR1 is SNHLY, CDR2 FYNNEI. The DNA for the CDR3 is TGTGCCAGCAGCCGACAGGGGATAGATACGCAGTATTTT. Translating gives CASSRQGIDTQYF.

This rearrangement joins TRBV12-3 or TRBV12-4 to TRBJ1-1; the D gene is possibly TRBD1 (6 bases). Between the trimmed V and J ends, which lost 7 bases and 9 bases, there was a span of 18 bases. The CDR3 runs to 13 residues. CDR3 sequence reads: CASIRRWGAQAFF. Here the CDR3 DNA reads TGTGCCAGCATTCGGAGGTGGGGGGCGCAAGCTTTCTTT.

This clone was seen more than once but under ten times. CDR3 protein: CASSPWTDNTGELFF. The CDR3 coding sequence is TGTGCCAGCTCACCCTGGACGGATAACACCGGGGAGCTGTTTTTT. This chain joins TRBV18 and TRBJ2-2; D is unclear. The germline gives CDR1 KGHSH, CDR2 LQKENI. The CDR3 runs 15 residues. Trimming removed 3 bases from V and 2 bases from J, with 10 bases in between.

This rearrangement joins TRBV9 to TRBJ2-3, with 11 bases matching TRBD2. The CDR3 is made up of 18 amino acids. CDR1 SGDLS and CDR2 YYNGEE come from the germline V gene. V lost 0 bases to trimming and J lost 1 base; unmatched junction nucleotides: 7. The CDR3 DNA reads as TGTGCCAGCAGCGTAGCTGTAATAGCGGGGGGGCGCACAGATACGCAGTATTTT. Translating gives CASSVAVIAGGRTDTQYF.

The V and J genes are TRBV5-6 and TRBJ2-1, with a weak D call TRBD2 (6 bases). The CDR3 contains 13 residues. The germline V gene has CDR1 SGHDT and CDR2 YYEEEE. The V gene lost 1 base and the J gene lost 5 bases, with 7 bases spanning the gap. The CDR3 DNA is TGTGCCAGCAGCTTGCTAGCGAACAATGAGCAGTTCTTC. Translated, it gives CASSLLANNEQFF.

CDR3 sequence reads: CASRASGSRTGYNEQFF. The CDR3 region has the DNA TGTGCCAGCAGGGCTAGCGGGAGTCGAACGGGATACAATGAGCAGTTCTTC. This chain joins TRBV7-9 and TRBJ2-1, with 10 bases that match TRBD2. Per the germline V gene, CDR1 is SEHNR and CDR2 is FQNEAQ (reference sequence). The CDR3 covers 17 residues. Trimming cost V 6 bases and J 4 bases; bases outside gene matches: 12.

The chain has TRBV6-5 and TRBJ2-7; 7 nucleotides match TRBD1. CDR1 MNHEY and CDR2 SVGAGI come from the germline V gene. The length of the CDR3 is 13 residues. V gave up 6 bases and J gave up 2 bases; unmatched junction bases: 4. CDR3 DNA sequence: TGTGCCAGCAGGCCGGGACAGACCTACGAGCAGTACTTC. Its translation: CASRPGQTYEQYF.

The chain has TRBV9 and TRBJ2-7; 11 nucleotides line up with TRBD2. CDR1 SGDLS and CDR2 YYNGEE come from the germline V gene. The CDR3 is 14 residues long. With 0 bases clipped from V and 7 bases from J, the junction kept 3 bases outside the gene matches. Here the CDR3 DNA reads TGTGCCAGCAGCGTAGATCCTAGCGGGGGGGAGCAGTACTTC. It yields the protein CASSVDPSGGEQYF.

The genes are TRBV5-6 and TRBJ2-2, with D unresolved. Germline CDR1 is SGHDT and CDR2 is YYEEEE. V dropped 4 bases and J dropped 5 bases, with 9 bases sitting between them. The CDR3 consists of 13 residues. CDR3 sequence (DNA): TGTGCCAGCAGCATGATCGGGACCGGGGAGCTGTTTTTT. This encodes CASSMIGTGELFF.

The rearrangement uses TRBV28 and TRBJ1-4; D is ambiguous. This CDR3 contains 17 residues. V lost 3 bases to trimming and J lost 0 bases, with 14 bases between them. CDR1 and CDR2 from the germline V gene are MDHEN and SYDVKM. CDR3: CASSLVQLVATNEKLFF. CDR3 DNA sequence: TGTGCCAGCAGTTTGGTCCAGCTGGTGGCAACTAATGAAAAACTGTTTTTT.

V is TRBV14 and J is TRBJ2-1; tentatively, D is TRBD1 (6 bases). The V gene's germline CDR1 is SGHDN and CDR2 FVKESK. The CDR3 covers 16 residues. Between the trimmed V and J ends, which lost 5 bases and 8 bases, there was a span of 22 bases. CDR3 loop: CASSSKYGTLRDEQFF. The DNA for the CDR3 is TGTGCCAGCAGCTCTAAGTATGGGACATTAAGGGATGAGCAGTTCTTC. The whole variable domain, remainder taken from reference TRBV14 and TRBJ2-1, is EAGVTQFPSHSVIEKGQTVTLRCDPISGHDNLYWYRRVMGKEIKFLLHFVKESKQDESGMPNNRFLAERTGGTYSTLKVQPAELEDSGVYFCASSSKYGTLRDEQFFGPGTRLTVL.

V and J are TRBV9 and TRBJ2-5; D is possibly TRBD1 (5 bases). Germline-derived CDR1 and CDR2 are SGDLS and YYNGEE. V was trimmed by 4 bases and J by 4 bases, leaving 11 bases between them. The CDR3 extends over 13 amino acids. CDR3 sequence: CASSQAGSETQYF. The DNA of the CDR3 is TGTGCCAGCAGCCAGGCAGGGTCAGAGACCCAGTACTTC.

This sequence joins TRBV2 and TRBJ2-5; a weak D match, TRBD2 (7 bases). Germline CDR1 SNHLY, CDR2 FYNNEI. The length of the CDR3 is 15 residues. Trimming pared 3 bases from V and 1 base from J, leaving 12 bases between. The CDR3 DNA follows: TGTGCCAGCAGTGATCGGGGGGCGGCCCAAGAGACCCAGTACTTC. This gives the protein CASSDRGAAQETQYF.

This chain connects TRBV15 to TRBJ2-3; D is undetermined. Germline assignment: CDR1 LNHNV and CDR2 YYDKDF (reference sequence). The CDR3 is 16 amino acids. V was clipped by 4 bases and J by 2 bases, with 16 bases between them. The CDR3: CATSNLGADNTDTQYF. CDR3 DNA sequence: TGTGCCACCAGCAACCTGGGTGCGGATAACACAGATACGCAGTATTTT.

The chain joins TRBV10-3 to TRBJ2-3, with a possible D match to TRBD2 (5 bases). CDR1 and CDR2 (germline): ENHRY, SYGVKD. V was cut by 8 bases and J by 2 bases, with 20 bases left in between. This CDR3 is 16 amino acids long. The CDR3 protein is CAIRAASRRITDTQYF. The CDR3 bases are TGTGCCATCCGCGCCGCCTCCAGGAGGATCACAGATACGCAGTATTTT.

This clone was picked up one time. The CDR3 loop reads CAWSGSGETQYF. The CDR3, as DNA: TGTGCCTGGAGTGGGTCCGGGGAGACCCAGTACTTC. This chain links TRBV30 with TRBJ2-5; D unclear. Trimming shortened V by 1 base and J by 5 bases, and 8 bases separated the two germline ends. The germline CDR1 and CDR2 sequences are GTSNPN and SVGIG (reference sequence). The CDR3 covers 12 residues.

This chain links TRBV6-5 with TRBJ1-3; possibly TRBD1 for D (5 bases). The ends were cut back, 6 bases at V and 5 bases at J, with 14 bases in the middle. Germline lookup yields CDR1 MNHEY and CDR2 SVGAGI. CDR3 length equals 14 residues. The CDR3 DNA sequence: TGTGCCAGCAGCACCGGGGGAAGAAGAAACACCATATATTTT. This encodes CASSTGGRRNTIYF.

This rearrangement joins TRBV27 to TRBJ1-1; D is unresolved. The CDR3 sequence is 15 residues long. Germline CDR1 reads MNHEY; CDR2 reads SMNVEV (reference sequence). V lost 0 bases to trimming and J lost 0 bases, with 8 bases between them. DNA of the CDR3: TGTGCCAGCAGTTTATCGGGGTACTTGAACACTGAAGCTTTCTTT. This translates into CASSLSGYLNTEAFF.